This TCR beta chain was retrieved from a study of CD8 T cells in Susac syndrome. Findings and limits, study-wide: An acknowledgment was made by the study that its TCR sequencing and HLA analysis involved relatively few individuals.

The authors reverse transcribed roughly 0.5 to 1 ug RNA with random hexamers. Across 54 Vbeta and 13 Jbeta, TCR beta CDR3 was amplified with immunoSEQ multiplex PCR. TCRdb processed the immunoSEQ multiplex PCR reads anew with MiXCR; each CDR3 protein has one entry. Of roughly 150,000 distinct CDR3 sequences in the sample, roughly 96% are singletons; the top ten hold roughly 0.16%. V was shortened by 3 bases and J by 2 bases, with 8 bases between the two germline ends. Germline CDR1 MNHNS, CDR2 SASEGT. The CDR3 loop spans 15 amino acids. Sequencing of TCR beta was performed on blood CD8+ and CD4+ T cells. In the case of this clonotype: Its cognate antigen is unknown.

The clonotype originates from a human donor with multiple sclerosis. The gene calls are TRBV6-1 and TRBJ2-6; no reliable D call. Sequencing was performed on CD8+ T cells from PBMCs. For the CDR3, the DNA is TGTGCCAGCAGTGATCGGTGGGCTGGGGCCAACGTCCTGACTTTC. Translation gives CASSDRWAGANVLTF.